The 4 T cell receptor beta chains presented below share a single source sample, sequenced in a study of OX40 agonist ivuxolimab in advanced cancers. Only in-frame clones appear in the TCRdb table, and some are missing; sequencing was by immunoSEQ multiplex PCR. The sample yields more than 55,000 clones, roughly 89% seen once. The source was CD4+ or CD8+ T cells sorted from blood, collected in a trial of the OX40 agonist ivuxolimab. Every receptor here comes from an adult with an advanced solid tumor such as melanoma, head and neck, liver or kidney cancer.

The chain carries TRBV5-1 and TRBJ2-5, with 7 positions matching TRBD1. The J call is in doubt because the DNA end fits TRBJ2-7 better. The CDR3 spans 14 residues. From germline, CDR1 is SGHRS and CDR2 YFSETQ. The CDR3 region has the DNA TGCGCCAGCAGCACGGGACAGAACCCCTACGAGCAGTACTTC. Encoded protein: CASSTGQNPYEQYF.

The chain employs TRBV23-1 and TRBJ1-4, with TRBD1 identical over 10 bases. TRBV23-1 is designated an ORF whose function remains uncertain. Trimming took 0 bases from V and 6 from J; bases not matched to a gene: 4. The CDR3 has 16 residues. CDR3 DNA: TGCGCCAGCAGTCAATCGAAAGGGACAGGGGATGAAAAACTGTTTTTT. Amino acid sequence: CASSQSKGTGDEKLFF.

The chain carries TRBV27 and TRBJ1-1; D perhaps matches TRBD1 (5 bases). The V end lost 5 bases, the J end lost 1 base, and 14 bases lay between the germline ends. The CDR3 is 15 amino acids. Germline V lookup: CDR1 MNHEY, CDR2 SMNVEV (reference sequence). CDR3 amino acids: CASSPRGGKNTEAFF. DNA for the CDR3: TGTGCCAGCAGTCCCCGGGGGGGGAAGAACACTGAAGCTTTCTTT.

The J gene is TRBJ2-1, the V gene TRBV7-9; D is unresolved. Germline CDR1 and CDR2: SEHNR and FQNEAQ (reference sequence). This CDR3 is built from 12 residues. The germline V and J ends were trimmed by 4 bases and 9 bases, with 10 bases remaining between them. CDR3 residues: CASSSTSGEQFF. The DNA of the CDR3 is TGTGCCAGCAGCTCAACCTCGGGTGAGCAGTTCTTC.